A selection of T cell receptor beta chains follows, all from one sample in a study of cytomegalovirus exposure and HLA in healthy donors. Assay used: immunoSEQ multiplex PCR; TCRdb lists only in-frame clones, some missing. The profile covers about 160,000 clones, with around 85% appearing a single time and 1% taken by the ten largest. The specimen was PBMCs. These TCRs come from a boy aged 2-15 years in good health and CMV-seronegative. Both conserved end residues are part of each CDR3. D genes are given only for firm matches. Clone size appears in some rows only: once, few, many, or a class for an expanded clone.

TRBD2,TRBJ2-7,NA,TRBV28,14,CASSLTAGGGEQYF,TGTGCCAGCAGTTTAACAGCGGGAGGAGGCGAGCAGTACTTC
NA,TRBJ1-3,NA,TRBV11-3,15,CASSSSGPGGNTIYF,TGTGCCAGCAGCTCATCGGGTCCCGGCGGAAACACCATATATTTT
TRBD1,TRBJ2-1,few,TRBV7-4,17,CASSPPPGQGELNEQFF,TGTGCCAGCAGCCCCCCCCCAGGACAGGGAGAACTCAATGAGCAGTTCTTC
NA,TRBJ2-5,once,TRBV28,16,CASSLSGRGARGSQYF,TGTGCCAGCAGTTTATCTGGGAGGGGGGCCCGTGGGTCCCAGTACTTC
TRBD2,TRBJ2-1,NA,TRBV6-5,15,CASSSAGVSYNEQFF,TGTGCCAGCAGTTCAGCGGGAGTCTCCTACAATGAGCAGTTCTTC
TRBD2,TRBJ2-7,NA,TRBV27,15,CASSLSGGGVYEQYF,TGTGCCAGCAGTTTATCGGGCGGGGGGGTCTACGAGCAGTACTTC
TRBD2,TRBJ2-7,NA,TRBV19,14,CASNPAGGPYEQYF,TGTGCCAGTAACCCAGCGGGAGGGCCCTACGAGCAGTACTTC
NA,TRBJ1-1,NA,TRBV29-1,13,CSVGGRGNTEAFF,TGCAGCGTTGGGGGGCGAGGGAACACTGAAGCTTTCTTT
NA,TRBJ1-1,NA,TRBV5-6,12,CASSLDGDEAFF,TGTGCCAGCAGCTTGGATGGAGATGAAGCTTTCTTT
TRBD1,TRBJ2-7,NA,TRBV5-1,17,CASSLAANRGGSYEQYF,TGCGCCAGCAGCTTGGCGGCTAACAGGGGCGGGTCCTACGAGCAGTACTTC
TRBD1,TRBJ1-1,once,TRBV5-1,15,CASNDPGQKNTEAFF,TGCGCCAGCAACGACCCGGGACAGAAGAACACTGAAGCTTTCTTT
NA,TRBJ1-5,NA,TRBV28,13,CASSPGFNQPQHF,TGTGCCAGCAGTCCGGGTTTTAATCAGCCCCAGCATTTT
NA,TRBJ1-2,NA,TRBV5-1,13,CASSQTGDRYYTF,TGCGCCAGCAGCCAGACCGGAGATAGATACTACACCTTC
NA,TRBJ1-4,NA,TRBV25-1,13,CATRSGGNEKLFF,TGTGCCACCCGATCTGGGGGCAATGAAAAACTGTTTTTT
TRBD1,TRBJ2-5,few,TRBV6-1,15,CASAELTGGGETQYF,TGTGCCAGTGCCGAATTGACAGGGGGGGGAGAGACCCAGTACTTC
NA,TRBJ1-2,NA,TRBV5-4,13,CASSRTEGDGYTF,TGTGCCAGCAGCCGAACAGAGGGAGATGGCTACACCTTC
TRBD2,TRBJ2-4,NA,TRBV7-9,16,CASSPRGGLGKNIQYF,TGTGCCAGCAGCCCGCGGGGGGGCCTAGGCAAAAACATTCAGTACTTC
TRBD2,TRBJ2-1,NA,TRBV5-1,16,CASSLSASGGYNEQFF,TGCGCCAGCAGCTTGTCTGCCAGCGGGGGCTACAATGAGCAGTTCTTC
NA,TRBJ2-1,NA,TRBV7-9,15,CASSFWGPSLDEQFF,TGTGCCAGCAGCTTTTGGGGGCCCTCTCTAGATGAGCAGTTCTTC
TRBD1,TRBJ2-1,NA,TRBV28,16,CASRVEQGAVRNEQFF,TGTGCCAGCAGGGTAGAACAGGGGGCGGTCAGGAATGAGCAGTTCTTC
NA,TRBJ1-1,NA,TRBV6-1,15,CASSALQDLGTEAFF,TGTGCCAGCAGCGCACTGCAGGATTTGGGCACTGAAGCTTTCTTT
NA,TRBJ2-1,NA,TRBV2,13,CASRGGGGNEQFF,TGTGCCAGCAGGGGGGGAGGCGGCAATGAGCAGTTCTTC
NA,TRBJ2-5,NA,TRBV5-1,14,CASSLDLTGETQYF,TGCGCCAGCAGCTTGGACCTAACTGGTGAGACCCAGTACTTC
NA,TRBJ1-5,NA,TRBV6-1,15,CASSDGGARGQPQHF,TGTGCCAGCAGTGACGGGGGGGCGCGGGGTCAGCCCCAGCATTTT
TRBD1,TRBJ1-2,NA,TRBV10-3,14,CAISPGTGGLGYTF,TGTGCCATCAGTCCCGGGACAGGGGGACTTGGCTACACCTTC
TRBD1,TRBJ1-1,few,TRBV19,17,CASSIRRGVSVDTEAFF,TGTGCCAGTAGTATCCGCAGGGGGGTCTCGGTTGACACTGAAGCTTTCTTT
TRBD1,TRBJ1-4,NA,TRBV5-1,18,CASSPWGTGGVVGEKLFF,TGCGCCAGCAGCCCCTGGGGAACAGGGGGCGTCGTTGGTGAAAAACTGTTTTTT
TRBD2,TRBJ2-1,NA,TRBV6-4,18,CASSGDSGSASSYNEQFF,TGTGCCAGCAGTGGCGACAGCGGGAGCGCTAGCTCCTACAATGAGCAGTTCTTC
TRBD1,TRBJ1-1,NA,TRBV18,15,CASSPNRGLNTEAFF,TGTGCCAGCTCACCGAACAGGGGGCTGAACACTGAAGCTTTCTTT
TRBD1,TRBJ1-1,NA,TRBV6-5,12,CASRDTGGAAFF,TGTGCCAGCAGAGATACAGGGGGGGCAGCTTTCTTT
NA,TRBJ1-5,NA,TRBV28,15,CASSLDSYSNQPQHF,TGTGCCAGCAGTTTAGACAGTTATAGCAATCAGCCCCAGCATTTT
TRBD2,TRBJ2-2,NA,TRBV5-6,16,CASSPGLAGAAGELFF,TGTGCCAGCAGCCCAGGACTAGCGGGAGCGGCCGGGGAGCTGTTTTTT
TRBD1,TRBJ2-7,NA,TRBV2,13,CASKGTGGSEQYF,TGTGCCAGCAAAGGGACAGGGGGTTCGGAGCAGTACTTC
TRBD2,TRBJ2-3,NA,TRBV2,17,CASSEFDLAGRADTQYF,TGTGCCAGCAGTGAATTCGATCTAGCGGGAAGGGCAGATACGCAGTATTTT
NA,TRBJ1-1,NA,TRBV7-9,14,CSSTQLQGMAEAFF,TGTTCCAGCACCCAACTCCAGGGGATGGCTGAAGCTTTCTTT
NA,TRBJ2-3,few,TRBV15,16,CATSRDPGRGSDTQYF,TGTGCCACCAGCAGAGATCCAGGCAGGGGTTCAGATACGCAGTATTTT
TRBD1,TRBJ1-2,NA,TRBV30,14,CAWSRDRVDYGYTF,TGTGCCTGGAGCCGGGACAGGGTAGACTATGGCTACACCTTC
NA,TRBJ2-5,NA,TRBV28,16,CASSPAEILALETQYF,TGTGCCAGCAGTCCCGCGGAGATACTAGCTCTAGAGACCCAGTACTTC
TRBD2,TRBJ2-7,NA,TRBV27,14,CASGISGSSYEQYF,TGTGCCAGCGGTATAAGCGGGAGCTCCTACGAGCAGTACTTC
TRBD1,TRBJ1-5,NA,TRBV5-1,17,CASGTGQGVAGNQPQHF,TGCGCCAGCGGTACGGGACAGGGAGTTGCGGGCAATCAGCCCCAGCATTTT
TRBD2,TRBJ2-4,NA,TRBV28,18,CASSLRTSGRGPKNIQYF,TGTGCCAGCAGTTTACGGACTAGCGGGAGGGGACCCAAAAACATTCAGTACTTC
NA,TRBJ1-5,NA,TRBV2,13,CASNRVGNQPQHF,TGTGCCAGCAACCGGGTGGGCAATCAGCCCCAGCATTTT
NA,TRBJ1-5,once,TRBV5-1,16,CASSFGGLGSNQPQHF,TGCGCCAGCAGCTTCGGCGGGCTAGGTAGCAATCAGCCCCAGCATTTT
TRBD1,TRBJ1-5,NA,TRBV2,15,CASSETGGPWRPQHF,TGTGCCAGCAGTGAAACAGGGGGGCCCTGGAGGCCCCAGCATTTT
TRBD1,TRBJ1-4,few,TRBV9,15,CASSDATGMDEKLFF,TGTGCCAGCAGCGACGCGACAGGGATGGATGAAAAACTGTTTTTT
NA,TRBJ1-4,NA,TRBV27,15,CASSPLQGNNEKLFF,TGTGCCAGCAGCCCCCTACAGGGCAACAATGAAAAACTGTTTTTT
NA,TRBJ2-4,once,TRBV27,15,CASSLDSLAKNIQYF,TGTGCCAGCAGTTTGGACAGTCTAGCCAAAAACATTCAGTACTTC
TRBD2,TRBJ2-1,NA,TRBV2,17,CASSASRLAGGYNEQFF,TGTGCCAGCAGTGCCTCCAGACTAGCGGGAGGCTACAATGAGCAGTTCTTC
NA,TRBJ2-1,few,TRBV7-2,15,CASSWGLPWANEQFF,TGTGCCAGCAGCTGGGGACTCCCCTGGGCTAATGAGCAGTTCTTC
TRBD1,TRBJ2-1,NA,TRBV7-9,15,CASSLGSGTDNEQFF,TGTGCCAGCAGCTTAGGATCCGGGACAGACAATGAGCAGTTCTTC
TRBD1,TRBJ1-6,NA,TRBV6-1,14,CASSDRDSYSPLHF,TGTGCCAGCAGTGACCGGGACAGTTATTCACCCCTCCACTTT
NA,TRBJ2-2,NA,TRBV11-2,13,CASSTPGTGELFF,TGTGCCAGCTCAACCCCAGGGACCGGGGAGCTGTTTTTT
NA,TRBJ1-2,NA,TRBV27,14,CASSSSPGGHGYTF,TGTGCCAGCAGTTCCTCCCCCGGGGGACATGGCTACACCTTC
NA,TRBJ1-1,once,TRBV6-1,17,CASSEALNERIGGRAFF,TGTGCCAGCAGTGAAGCCCTCAATGAAAGGATCGGGGGTAGAGCTTTCTTT
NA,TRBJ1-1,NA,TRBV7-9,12,CSSSQGNTEAFF,TGTTCCAGCAGCCAGGGTAACACTGAAGCTTTCTTT
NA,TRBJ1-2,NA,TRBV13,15,CASSLSRGSDYGYTF,TGTGCCAGCAGCTTAAGTCGGGGATCTGACTATGGCTACACCTTC
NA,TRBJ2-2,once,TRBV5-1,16,CASATTETANTGELFF,TGCGCCAGCGCAACCACCGAGACAGCGAACACCGGGGAGCTGTTTTTT
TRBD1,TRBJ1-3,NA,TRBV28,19,CASSLFTGTGLGSGNTIYF,TGTGCCAGCAGTTTATTCACCGGGACAGGCCTCGGCTCTGGAAACACCATATATTTT
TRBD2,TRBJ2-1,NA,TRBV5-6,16,CASSLRASGRLDEQFF,TGTGCCAGCAGCTTGAGGGCTAGCGGGAGGCTAGATGAGCAGTTCTTC